Presented here are 5 T cell receptor beta chains from one specimen sequenced in a study of cytomegalovirus exposure and HLA in healthy donors. A multiplex PCR was run with 60 Vbeta primers and 13 Jbeta primers. Method: immunoSEQ multiplex PCR; TCRdb's copy keeps in-frame clones and lacks some. Of some 130,000 clones in the sample, roughly 80% were seen once. The source material was PBMCs. These receptors all come from a female donor in good health and CMV-seronegative.

The rearrangement uses TRBV19 and TRBJ2-3; TRBD1 matches at 9 bases. V was clipped by 5 bases and J by 1 base; unmatched bases: 4. In germline, CDR1 is LNHDA, CDR2 SQIVND (reference sequence). The CDR3 loop spans 15 amino acids. The CDR3 region has the DNA TGTGCCAGTAGTCTCCGGACAGGGGGCACAGATACGCAGTATTTT. Its translation is CASSLRTGGTDTQYF.

DNA for the CDR3: TGCGCCAGCAGTGAGATGCGGGAAAGGGTGAAGCAGTACTTC. Its translation is CASSEMRERVKQYF. This chain links TRBV10-1 with TRBJ2-7, with D possibly TRBD2 on 6 matching bases. The CDR3 spans 14 residues. Germline V gene lookup returns CDR1 WNHNN and CDR2 SYGVQD (reference sequence). The ends were cut back, 2 bases at V and 8 bases at J, with 16 bases in the middle.

This clone was seen just once. The rearrangement joins TRBV13 to TRBJ1-2; 11 bases line up with TRBD1. Trimming took 5 bases from V and 4 from J; bases not matched to a gene: 6. The CDR3 length is 15 residues. Per the germline V gene, CDR1 is PRHDT and CDR2 is FYEKMQ (reference sequence). The CDR3 here is CASSQGQGVLYGYTF. The DNA of the CDR3 is TGTGCCAGCAGCCAGGGACAGGGGGTCCTCTATGGCTACACCTTC.

This rearrangement joins TRBV4-3 to TRBJ2-1; 7 positions agree with TRBD2. CDR3 length: 16 amino acids. The germline CDR1 and CDR2 sequences are LGHNA and YSLEER. V lost 0 bases and J lost 0; bases outside the gene matches: 2. The DNA of the CDR3 is TGCGCCAGCAGCCAAGACTGGGGGGGCTCCTACAATGAGCAGTTCTTC. Its protein is CASSQDWGGSYNEQFF.

This clone was observed a few times. This chain links TRBV6-1 with TRBJ2-7; a weak D match, TRBD2 (5 bases). The CDR3 sequence is 15 residues long. Germline V CDR1 and CDR2: MNHNS, SASEGT. V lost 7 bases, J lost 4 bases, and 20 bases lay in between. CDR3 in DNA: TGTGCCAGCACCCTAGGTGCGGGTCTTAATTACGAGCAGTACTTC. Translation gives CASTLGAGLNYEQYF.